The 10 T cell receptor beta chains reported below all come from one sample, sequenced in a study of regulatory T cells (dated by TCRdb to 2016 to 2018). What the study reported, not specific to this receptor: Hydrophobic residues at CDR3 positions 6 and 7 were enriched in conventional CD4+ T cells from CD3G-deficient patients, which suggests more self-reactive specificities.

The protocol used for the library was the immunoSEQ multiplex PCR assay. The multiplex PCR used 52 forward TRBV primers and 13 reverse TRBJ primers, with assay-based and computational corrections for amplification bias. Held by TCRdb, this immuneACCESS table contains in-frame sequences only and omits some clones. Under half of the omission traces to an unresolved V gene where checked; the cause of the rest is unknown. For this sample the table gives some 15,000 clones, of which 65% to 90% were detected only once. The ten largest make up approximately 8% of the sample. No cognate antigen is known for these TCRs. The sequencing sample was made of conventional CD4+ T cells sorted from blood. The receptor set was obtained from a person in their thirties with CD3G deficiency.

CDR3 amino acids: CASSLVSGGRGNSPLHF. The CDR3 region has the DNA TGTGCCAGCAGCCTGGTTTCGGGGGGCCGGGGGAATTCACCCCTCCACTTT. This chain uses TRBV28 with TRBJ1-6; D may be TRBD1 (6 bases). From germline, CDR1 is MDHEN and CDR2 SYDVKM. Trimming shortened V by 6 bases and J by 7 bases, and 22 bases separated the two germline ends. This CDR3 has 17 amino acids.

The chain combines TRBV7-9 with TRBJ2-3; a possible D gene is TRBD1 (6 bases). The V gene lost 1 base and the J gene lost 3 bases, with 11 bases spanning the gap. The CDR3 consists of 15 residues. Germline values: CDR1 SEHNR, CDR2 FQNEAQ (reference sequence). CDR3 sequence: CASSLEGQGTDTQYF. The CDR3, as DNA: TGTGCCAGCAGCTTAGAGGGGCAGGGGACAGATACGCAGTATTTT.

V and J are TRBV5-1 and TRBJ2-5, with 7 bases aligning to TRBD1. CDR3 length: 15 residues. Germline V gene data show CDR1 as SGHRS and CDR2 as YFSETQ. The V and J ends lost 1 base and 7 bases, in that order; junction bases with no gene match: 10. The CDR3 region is CASSLTSTGTRTQYF. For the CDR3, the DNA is TGCGCCAGCAGCTTGACCTCGACAGGGACAAGGACCCAGTACTTC.

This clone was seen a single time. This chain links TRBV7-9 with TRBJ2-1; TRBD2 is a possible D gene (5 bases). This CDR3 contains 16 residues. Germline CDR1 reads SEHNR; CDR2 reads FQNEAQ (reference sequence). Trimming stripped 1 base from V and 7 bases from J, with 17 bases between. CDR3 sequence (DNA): TGTGCCAGCAGCTTAGTTAACCCCCTCGGAGGTAATGAGCAGTTCTTC. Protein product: CASSLVNPLGGNEQFF.

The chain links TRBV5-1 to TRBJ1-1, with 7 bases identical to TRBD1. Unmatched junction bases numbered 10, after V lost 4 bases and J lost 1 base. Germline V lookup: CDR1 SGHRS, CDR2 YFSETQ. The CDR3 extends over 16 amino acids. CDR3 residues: CASSGGPGQRNTEAFF. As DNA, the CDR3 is TGCGCCAGCAGCGGGGGACCGGGACAGAGGAACACTGAAGCTTTCTTT.

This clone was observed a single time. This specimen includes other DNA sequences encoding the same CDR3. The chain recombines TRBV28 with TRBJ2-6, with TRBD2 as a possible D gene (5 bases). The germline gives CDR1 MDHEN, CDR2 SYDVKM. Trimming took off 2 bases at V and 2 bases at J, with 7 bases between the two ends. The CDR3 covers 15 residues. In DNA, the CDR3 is TGTGCCAGCAGTTTACCCGGGGCTGGGGCCAACGTCCTGACTTTC. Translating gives CASSLPGAGANVLTF.

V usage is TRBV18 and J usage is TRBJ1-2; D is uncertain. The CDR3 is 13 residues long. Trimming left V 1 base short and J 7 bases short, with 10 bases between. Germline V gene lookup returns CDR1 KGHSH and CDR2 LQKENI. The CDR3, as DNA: TGTGCCAGCTCACCACGATACGACATTGGCTACACCTTC. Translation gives CASSPRYDIGYTF.

CDR3 protein: CAIRSGATTDTQYF. CDR3 sequence (DNA): TGTGCCATCAGGTCAGGGGCAACCACAGATACGCAGTATTTT. The chain joins TRBV10-3 to TRBJ2-3; TRBD1 is a possible D gene (6 bases). Germline V lookup: CDR1 ENHRY, CDR2 SYGVKD. Between the trimmed V and J ends, which lost 6 bases and 2 bases, there was a span of 12 bases. The length of the CDR3 is 14 residues.

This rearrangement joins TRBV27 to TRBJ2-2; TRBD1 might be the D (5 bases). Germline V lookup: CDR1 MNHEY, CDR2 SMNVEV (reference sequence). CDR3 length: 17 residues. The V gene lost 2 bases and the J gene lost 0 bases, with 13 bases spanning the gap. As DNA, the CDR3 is TGTGCCAGCAGTTTAAGGGGTGGCAGGACGAACACCGGGGAGCTGTTTTTT. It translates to CASSLRGGRTNTGELFF.

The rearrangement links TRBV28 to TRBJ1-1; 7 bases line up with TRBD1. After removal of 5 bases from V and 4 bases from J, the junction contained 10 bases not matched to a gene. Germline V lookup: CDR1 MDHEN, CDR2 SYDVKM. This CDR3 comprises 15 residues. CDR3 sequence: CASSIRTGGTTEAFF. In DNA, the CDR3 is TGTGCCAGCAGTATACGGACAGGCGGAACCACTGAAGCTTTCTTT.